This paragraph reports one T cell receptor (beta chain). Its specificity is not known. The data were taken from a study of siplizumab effects on memory and regulatory T cells. Notes on the study in general: Greater diversity than memory cells seemed evident in naive T cells, which also appeared to be major alloresponse contributors.

Across a few donor pairs, the naive, memory, effector memory and TEMRA subsets were sequenced without stimulation. CDR1 SGHRS and CDR2 YFSETQ come from the germline V gene. V dropped 4 bases and J dropped 0 bases, with 13 bases sitting between them. This CDR3 has 16 amino acids. Assay: immunoSEQ multiplex PCR; the TCRdb copy retains only in-frame clones and omits some. Of tens of thousands of clones detected, roughly 83% appear once; the ten largest clones hold approximately 3.8%. Material for sequencing was memory CD4+ T cells sorted from blood. The chain has TRBV5-1 and TRBJ2-2; D tentatively fits TRBD1 or TRBD2 (5 bases each). This receptor was taken from a human donor in good health. This CDR3 reads CASSRSGTANTGELFF. The CDR3 bases are TGCGCCAGCAGCCGGTCAGGGACCGCGAACACCGGGGAGCTGTTTTTT. Using reference TRBV5-1 and TRBJ2-2 for the parts outside the CDR3, the full variable domain is KAGVTQTPRYLIKTRGQQVTLSCSPISGHRSVSWYQQTPGQGLQFLFEYFSETQRNKGNFPGRFSGRQFSNSRSEMNVSTLELGDSALYLCASSRSGTANTGELFFGEGSRLTVL.